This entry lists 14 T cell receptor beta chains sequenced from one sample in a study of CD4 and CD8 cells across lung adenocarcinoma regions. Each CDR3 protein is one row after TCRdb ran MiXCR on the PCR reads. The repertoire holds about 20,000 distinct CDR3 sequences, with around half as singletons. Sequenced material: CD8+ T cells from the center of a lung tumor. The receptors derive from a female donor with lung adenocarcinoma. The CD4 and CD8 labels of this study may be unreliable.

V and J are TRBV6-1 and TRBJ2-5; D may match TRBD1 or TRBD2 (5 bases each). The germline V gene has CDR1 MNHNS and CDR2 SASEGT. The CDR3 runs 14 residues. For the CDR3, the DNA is TGTGCGACCAAGGGCCCGCGTCAGGGAGACACCCAGTACTTC. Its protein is CATKGPRQGDTQYF.

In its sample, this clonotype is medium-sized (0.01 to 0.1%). In DNA, the CDR3 is TGTGCCATCAGTGATGGGACCGCGGCAAGTGAGCAGTTCTTC. This encodes CAISDGTAASEQFF. The chain employs TRBV10-3 and TRBJ2-1; tentatively, D is TRBD1 or TRBD2 (5 bases each). Trimming left V 3 bases short and J 9 bases short, with 15 bases between. The CDR3 runs 14 residues. The germline gives CDR1 ENHRY, CDR2 SYGVKD.

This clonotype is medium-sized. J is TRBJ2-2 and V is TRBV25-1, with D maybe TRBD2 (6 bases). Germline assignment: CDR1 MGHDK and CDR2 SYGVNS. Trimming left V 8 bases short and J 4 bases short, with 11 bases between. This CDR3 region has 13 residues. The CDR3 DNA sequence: TGTGCCAGCTCCCTTAGCGGCACCGGGGAGCTGTTTTTT. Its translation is CASSLSGTGELFF.

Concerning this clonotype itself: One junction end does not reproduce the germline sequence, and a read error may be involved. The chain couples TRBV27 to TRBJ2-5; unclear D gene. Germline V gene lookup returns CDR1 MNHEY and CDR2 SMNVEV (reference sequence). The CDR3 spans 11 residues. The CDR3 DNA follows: TGTGCCAGCGGTCATCCAGAGACCCAGTACTTT. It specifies CASGHPETQYF.

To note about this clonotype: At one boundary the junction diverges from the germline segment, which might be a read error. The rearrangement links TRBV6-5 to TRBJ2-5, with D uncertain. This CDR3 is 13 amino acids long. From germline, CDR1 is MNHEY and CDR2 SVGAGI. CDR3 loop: CASSYSSVKALSF. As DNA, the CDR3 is TGTGCCAGCAGTTACTCGAGCGTCAAGGCCCTGTCTTTC.

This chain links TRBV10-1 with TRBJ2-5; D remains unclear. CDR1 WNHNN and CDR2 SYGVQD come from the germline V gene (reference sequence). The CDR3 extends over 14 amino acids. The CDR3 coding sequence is TGCGCGGGCAAGGGCAGCCAAGACCAAGATACGCAGTACTTC. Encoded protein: CAGKGSQDQDTQYF.

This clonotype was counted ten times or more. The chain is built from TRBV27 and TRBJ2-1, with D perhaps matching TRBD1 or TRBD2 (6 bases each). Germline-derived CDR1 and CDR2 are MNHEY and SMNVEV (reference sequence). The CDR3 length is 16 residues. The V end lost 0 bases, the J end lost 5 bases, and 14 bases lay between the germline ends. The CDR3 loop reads CASSLSIGGYDNEQFF. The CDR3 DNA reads TGTGCCAGCAGTTTATCTATCGGGGGCTACGACAATGAGCAGTTCTTC.

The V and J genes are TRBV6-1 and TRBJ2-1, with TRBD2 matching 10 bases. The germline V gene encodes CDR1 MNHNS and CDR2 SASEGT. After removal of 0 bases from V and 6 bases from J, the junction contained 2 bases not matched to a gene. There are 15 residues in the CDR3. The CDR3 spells CASSEASGGPNEQFF. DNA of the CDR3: TGTGCCAGCAGTGAAGCTAGCGGGGGGCCCAATGAGCAGTTCTTC.

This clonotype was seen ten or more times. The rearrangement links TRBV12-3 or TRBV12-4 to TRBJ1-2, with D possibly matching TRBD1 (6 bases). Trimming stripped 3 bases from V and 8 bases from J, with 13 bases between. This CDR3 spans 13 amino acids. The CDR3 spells CASSLGGAPGYTF. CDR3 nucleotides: TGTGCCAGCAGTTTGGGGGGGGCGCCGGGCTACACCTTC.

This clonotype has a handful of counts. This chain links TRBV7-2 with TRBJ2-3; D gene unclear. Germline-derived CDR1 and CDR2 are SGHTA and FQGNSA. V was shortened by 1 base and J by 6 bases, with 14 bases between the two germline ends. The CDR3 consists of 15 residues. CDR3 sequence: CASSLGAAPSDTQYF. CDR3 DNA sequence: TGTGCCAGCAGCTTAGGGGCTGCGCCTTCCGATACGCAGTATTTT.

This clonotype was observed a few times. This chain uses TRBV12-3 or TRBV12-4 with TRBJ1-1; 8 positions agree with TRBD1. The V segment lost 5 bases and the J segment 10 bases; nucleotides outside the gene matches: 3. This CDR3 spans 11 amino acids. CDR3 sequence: CASSRRGRAFF. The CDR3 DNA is TGTGCCAGCAGTCGCAGGGGGCGAGCTTTCTTT.

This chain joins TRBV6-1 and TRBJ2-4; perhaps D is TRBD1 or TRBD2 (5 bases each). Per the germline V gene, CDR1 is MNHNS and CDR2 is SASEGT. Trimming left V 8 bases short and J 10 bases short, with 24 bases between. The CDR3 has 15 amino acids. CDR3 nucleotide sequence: TGTGCCAGCGGCGTGGGGCAGGGAGCCACAAATATTCAGTACTTC. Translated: CASGVGQGATNIQYF.

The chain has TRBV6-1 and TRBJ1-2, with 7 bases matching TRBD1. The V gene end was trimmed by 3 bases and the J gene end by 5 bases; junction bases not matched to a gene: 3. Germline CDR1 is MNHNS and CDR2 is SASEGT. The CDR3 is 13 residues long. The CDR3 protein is CASSDRGSYGYTF. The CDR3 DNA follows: TGTGCCAGCAGTGACAGGGGGTCATATGGCTACACCTTC.

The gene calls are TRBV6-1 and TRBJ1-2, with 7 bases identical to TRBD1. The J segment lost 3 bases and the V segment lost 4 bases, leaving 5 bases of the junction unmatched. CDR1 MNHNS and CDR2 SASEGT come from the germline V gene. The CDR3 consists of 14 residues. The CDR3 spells CASSATGTDYGYTF. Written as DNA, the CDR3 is TGTGCCAGCAGTGCCACCGGGACAGACTATGGCTACACCTTC.